The sequence of this TCR beta chain was determined in a study of response to subunit inactivated influenza vaccine. Study observations and caveats: The authors offered the suggestion that each seasonal influenza vaccination recruits few new T cells.

From germline, CDR1 is MNHGY and CDR2 SAAAGT. The CDR3 has 11 residues. The V and J ends lost 8 bases and 6 bases, in that order; junction bases with no gene match: 3. Via MiXCR, TCRdb re-called the RT-PCR reads, giving one row per CDR3 protein. The top ten clones hold around 2% of a sample with about 480,000 distinct CDR3 sequences, around 25% of them seen once. For this clonotype: Its specificity is not known.

This TCR came from a man between 45 and 60 years old who received an inactivated influenza vaccine. This sample comprised CD4+ T cells sorted from PBMCs, obtained roughly 5 days after vaccination. The gene calls are TRBV6-8 and TRBJ2-7; TRBD1 aligns across 8 bases. The chain's CDR3 is CASEDRAEQYF. The CDR3 DNA reads TGTGCCAGCGAGGACAGGGCCGAGCAGTACTTC.